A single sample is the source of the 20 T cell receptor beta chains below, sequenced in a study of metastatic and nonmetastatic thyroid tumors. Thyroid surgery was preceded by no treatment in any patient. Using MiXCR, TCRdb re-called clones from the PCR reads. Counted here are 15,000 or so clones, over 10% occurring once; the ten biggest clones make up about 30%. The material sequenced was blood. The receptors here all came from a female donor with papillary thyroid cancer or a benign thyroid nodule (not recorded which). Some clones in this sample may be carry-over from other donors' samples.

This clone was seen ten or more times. The CDR3 DNA reads as TGTGCCAGCAGTTTCCGTCAGCTTTGGGACAGGGAGAACACTGAAGCTTTCTTT. Protein product: CASSFRQLWDRENTEAFF. The rearrangement joins TRBV12-3 or TRBV12-4 to TRBJ1-1, with TRBD1 matching over 9 bases. The CDR3 is made up of 18 amino acids. J gave up 1 base and V 3 bases, and 12 bases lay outside the gene matches.

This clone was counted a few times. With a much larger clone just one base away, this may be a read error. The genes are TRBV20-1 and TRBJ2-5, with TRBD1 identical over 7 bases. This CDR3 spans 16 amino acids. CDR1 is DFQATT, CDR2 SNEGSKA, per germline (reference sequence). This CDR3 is CGAKRGPRQGWETQYF. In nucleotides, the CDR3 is TGCGGTGCCAAAAGGGGACCCCGACAGGGTTGGGAGACCCAGTACTTC.

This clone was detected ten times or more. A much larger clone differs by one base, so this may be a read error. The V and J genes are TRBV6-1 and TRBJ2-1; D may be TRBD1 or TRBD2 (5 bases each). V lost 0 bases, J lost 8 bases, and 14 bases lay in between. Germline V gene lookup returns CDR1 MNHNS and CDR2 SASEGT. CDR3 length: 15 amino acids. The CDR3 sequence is CASSEADYGADEQFF. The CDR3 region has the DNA TGTGCCAGCAGTGAAGCGGATTACGGGGCCGATGAGCAGTTCTTC.

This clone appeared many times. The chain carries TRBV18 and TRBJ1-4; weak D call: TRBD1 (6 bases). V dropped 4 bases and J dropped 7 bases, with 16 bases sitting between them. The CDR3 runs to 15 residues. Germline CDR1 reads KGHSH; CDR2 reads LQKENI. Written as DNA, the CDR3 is TGTGCCAGCTCACAGCCTAACAGGGTTGCTGAAAAACTGTTTTTT. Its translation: CASSQPNRVAEKLFF. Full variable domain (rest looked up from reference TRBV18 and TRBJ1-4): NAGVMQNPRHLVRRRGQEARLRCSPMKGHSHVYWYRQLPEEGLKFMVYLQKENIIDESGMPKERFSAEFPKEGPSILRIQQVVRGDSAAYFCASSQPNRVAEKLFFGSGTQLSVL.

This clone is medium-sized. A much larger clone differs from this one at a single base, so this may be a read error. The CDR3 region is CASSSANYGYIF. The CDR3 DNA is TGTGCCAGCAGTTCAGCCAACTATGGCTACATCTTC. V usage is TRBV12-3 or TRBV12-4 and J usage is TRBJ1-2, with D hard to call. The CDR3 loop spans 12 amino acids.

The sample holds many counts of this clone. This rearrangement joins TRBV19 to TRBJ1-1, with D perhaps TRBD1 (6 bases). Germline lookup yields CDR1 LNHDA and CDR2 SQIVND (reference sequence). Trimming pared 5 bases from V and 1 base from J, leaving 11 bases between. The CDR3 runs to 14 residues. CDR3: CASSPRTENTEAFF. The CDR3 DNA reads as TGTGCCAGTAGTCCTAGGACAGAGAACACTGAAGCTTTCTTT.

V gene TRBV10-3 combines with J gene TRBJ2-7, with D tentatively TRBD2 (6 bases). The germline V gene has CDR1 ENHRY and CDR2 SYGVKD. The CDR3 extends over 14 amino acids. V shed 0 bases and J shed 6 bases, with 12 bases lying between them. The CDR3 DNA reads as TGTGCCATCAGTGAGTCGGAGGGGCAGGGCGAGCAGTACTTC. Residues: CAISESEGQGEQYF.

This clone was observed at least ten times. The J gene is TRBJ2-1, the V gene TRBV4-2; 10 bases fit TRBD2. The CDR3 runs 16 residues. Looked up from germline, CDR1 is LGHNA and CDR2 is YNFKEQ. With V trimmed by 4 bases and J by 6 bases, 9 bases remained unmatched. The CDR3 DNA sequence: TGTGCCAGCAGCCGTGAGCTAGCGGGAGTTCGCAATGAGCAGTTCTTC. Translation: CASSRELAGVRNEQFF.

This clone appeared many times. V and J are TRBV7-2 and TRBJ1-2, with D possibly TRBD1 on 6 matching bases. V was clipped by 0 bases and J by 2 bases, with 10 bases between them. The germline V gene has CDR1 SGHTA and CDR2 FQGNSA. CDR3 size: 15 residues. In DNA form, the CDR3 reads TGTGCCAGCAGCTTAGCGCGGACAGACAACTATGGCTACACCTTC. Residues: CASSLARTDNYGYTF.

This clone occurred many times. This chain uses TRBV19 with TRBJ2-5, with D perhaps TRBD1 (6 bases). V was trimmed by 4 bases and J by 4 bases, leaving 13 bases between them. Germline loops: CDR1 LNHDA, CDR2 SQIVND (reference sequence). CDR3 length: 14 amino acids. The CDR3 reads CASSRQQGGETQYF. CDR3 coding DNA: TGTGCCAGTAGTAGACAACAGGGTGGAGAGACCCAGTACTTC.

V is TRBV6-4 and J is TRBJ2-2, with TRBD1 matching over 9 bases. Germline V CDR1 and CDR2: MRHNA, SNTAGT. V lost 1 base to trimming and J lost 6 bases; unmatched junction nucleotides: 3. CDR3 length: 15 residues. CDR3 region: CASSDLGQGAGELFF. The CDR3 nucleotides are TGTGCCAGCAGTGACTTGGGACAGGGTGCCGGGGAGCTGTTTTTT.

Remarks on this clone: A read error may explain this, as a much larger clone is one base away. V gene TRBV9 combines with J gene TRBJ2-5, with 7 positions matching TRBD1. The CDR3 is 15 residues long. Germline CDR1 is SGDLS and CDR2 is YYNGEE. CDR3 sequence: CASSVDGTALETKYF. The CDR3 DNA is TGTGCCAGCAGCGTAGACGGGACAGCGCTTGAGACCAAGTACTTC.

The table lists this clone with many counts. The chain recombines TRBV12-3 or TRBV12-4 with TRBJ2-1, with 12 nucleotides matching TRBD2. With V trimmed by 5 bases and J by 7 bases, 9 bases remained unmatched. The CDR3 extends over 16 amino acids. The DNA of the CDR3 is TGTGCCAGCAGTAAGACTAGCGGGAGCCCTGGGAATGAGCAGTTCTTC. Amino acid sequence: CASSKTSGSPGNEQFF.

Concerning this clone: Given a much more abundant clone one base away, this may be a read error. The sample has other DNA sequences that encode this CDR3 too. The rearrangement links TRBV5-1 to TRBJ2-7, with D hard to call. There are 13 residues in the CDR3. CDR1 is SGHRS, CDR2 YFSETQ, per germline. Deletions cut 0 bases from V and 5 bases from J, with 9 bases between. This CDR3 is CASSLVGPHEQYF. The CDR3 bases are TGCGCCAGCAGCTTGGTAGGTCCCCACGAGCAGTACTTC.

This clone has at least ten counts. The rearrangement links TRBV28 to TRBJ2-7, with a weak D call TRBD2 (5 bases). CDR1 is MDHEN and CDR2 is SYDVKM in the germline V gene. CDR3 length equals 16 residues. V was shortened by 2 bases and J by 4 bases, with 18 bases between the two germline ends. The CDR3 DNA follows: TGTGCCAGCAGTTTAAAGCCGGGATGGGTAGAATACGAGCAGTACTTC. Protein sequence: CASSLKPGWVEYEQYF. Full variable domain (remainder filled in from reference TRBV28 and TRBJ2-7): DVKVTQSSRYLVKRTGEKVFLECVQDMDHENMFWYRQDPGLGLRLIYFSYDVKMKEKGDIPEGYSVSREKKERFSLILESASTNQTSMYLCASSLKPGWVEYEQYFGPGTRLTVT.

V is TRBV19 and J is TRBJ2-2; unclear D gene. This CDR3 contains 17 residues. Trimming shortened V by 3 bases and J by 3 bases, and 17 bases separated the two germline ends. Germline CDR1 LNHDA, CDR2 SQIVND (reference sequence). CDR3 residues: CASSMPPVRCYTGELFF. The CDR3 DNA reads TGTGCCAGTAGTATGCCCCCAGTGAGGTGCTACACCGGGGAGCTGTTTTTT. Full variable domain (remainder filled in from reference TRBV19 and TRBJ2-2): DGGITQSPKYLFRKEGQNVTLSCEQNLNHDAMYWYRQDPGQGLRLIYYSQIVNDFQKGDIAEGYSVSREKKESFPLTVTSAQKNPTAFYLCASSMPPVRCYTGELFFGEGSRLTVL.

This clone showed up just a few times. DNA of the CDR3: TGTGCCAGCAGACCAGGGAGTGGGGAGACCCAGTACTTC. This codes for CASRPGSGETQYF. The rearrangement joins TRBV28 to TRBJ2-5; D tentatively reads TRBD1 or TRBD2 (5 bases each). The V and J ends lost 6 bases and 5 bases respectively, with 13 bases between them. The CDR3 spans 13 residues. The germline gives CDR1 MDHEN, CDR2 SYDVKM.

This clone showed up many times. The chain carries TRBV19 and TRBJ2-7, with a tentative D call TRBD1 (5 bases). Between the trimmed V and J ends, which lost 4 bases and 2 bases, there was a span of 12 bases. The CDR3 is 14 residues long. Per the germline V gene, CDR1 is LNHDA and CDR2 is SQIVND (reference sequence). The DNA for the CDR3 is TGTGCCAGTAGTAAACCAGGGAACACCTACGAGCAGTACTTC. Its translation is CASSKPGNTYEQYF. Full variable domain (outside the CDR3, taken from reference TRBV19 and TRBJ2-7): DGGITQSPKYLFRKEGQNVTLSCEQNLNHDAMYWYRQDPGQGLRLIYYSQIVNDFQKGDIAEGYSVSREKKESFPLTVTSAQKNPTAFYLCASSKPGNTYEQYFGPGTRLTVT.

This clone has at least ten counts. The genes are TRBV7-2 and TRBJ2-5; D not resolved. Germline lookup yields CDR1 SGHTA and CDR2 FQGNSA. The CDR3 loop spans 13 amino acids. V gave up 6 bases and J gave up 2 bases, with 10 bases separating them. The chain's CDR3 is CASRGFTQETQYF. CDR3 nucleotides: TGTGCCAGCAGAGGGTTCACACAAGAGACCCAGTACTTC.

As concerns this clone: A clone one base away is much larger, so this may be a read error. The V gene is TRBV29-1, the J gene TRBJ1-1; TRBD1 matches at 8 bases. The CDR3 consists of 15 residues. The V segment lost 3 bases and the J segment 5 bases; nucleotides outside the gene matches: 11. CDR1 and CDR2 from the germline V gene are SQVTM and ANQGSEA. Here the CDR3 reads CSVDRGPTPKTEAFF. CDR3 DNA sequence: TGCAGCGTTGACAGGGGGCCAACGCCGAAAACTGAAGCTTTCTTT.